This TCR beta chain was recorded in a study of blood T cell repertoires in COVID-19. Ages ranged from 18 to 89 years, with residence in 24 US areas. Cohorts were determined from participant-reported clinical history. Donors of Cohort 3 who recovered were those that had two negative PCRs, clearance, or symptom resolution. The V gene lost 1 base and the J gene lost 0 bases, with 10 bases spanning the gap. Germline CDR1 and CDR2: SGHVS and FNYEAQ. This CDR3 has 15 residues. Under the authors' procedure: Amplification with reference gene primers provided the estimates of nucleated cell counts. Data came from immunoSEQ multiplex PCR; TCRdb stores just in-frame clones and leaves some out. V and J calls and clone size are those listed in that table; D and trimming were worked out from the DNA. The sample consists of approximately 150,000 clones, over 75% of them appearing once.

Sample: PBMCs or T cells enriched from blood (not recorded which). The rearrangement uses TRBV7-6 and TRBJ2-7; possible D gene TRBD1, 5 bases. The TCR comes from a man aged 35 to 55 who had recovered from COVID-19. CDR3 nucleotide sequence: TGTGCCAGCAGCTTAGAAGGAGACAGCTCCTACGAGCAGTACTTC. The encoded protein is CASSLEGDSSYEQYF.